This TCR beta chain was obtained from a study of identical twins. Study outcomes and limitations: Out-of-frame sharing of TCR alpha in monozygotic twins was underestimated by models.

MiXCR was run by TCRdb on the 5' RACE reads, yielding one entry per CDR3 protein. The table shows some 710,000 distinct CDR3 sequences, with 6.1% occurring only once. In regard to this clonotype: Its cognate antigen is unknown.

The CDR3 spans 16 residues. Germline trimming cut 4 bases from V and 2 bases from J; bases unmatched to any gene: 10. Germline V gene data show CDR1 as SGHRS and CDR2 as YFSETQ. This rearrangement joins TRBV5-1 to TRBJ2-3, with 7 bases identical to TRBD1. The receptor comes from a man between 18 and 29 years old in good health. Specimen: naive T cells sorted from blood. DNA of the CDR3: TGCGCCAGCAGCACCACGGGACAGAGCCCCACAGATACGCAGTATTTT. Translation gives CASSTTGQSPTDTQYF.